The clone carrying this T cell receptor (beta chain) came up many times. Its target is unknown. The source of the sample is a study of neurological immune-mediated disorders. 5'RACE with 10-nucleotide random UMIs produced the cDNA. Every sequencing run produced over 180 million TCR-beta sequences that came from 15-18 subjects. Via MiXCR, TCRdb re-called the 5' RACE reads, giving one row per CDR3 protein. The sample includes about 84,000 distinct CDR3 sequences, approximately 10% of them seen just once. The length of the CDR3 is 13 residues. Deletions cut 0 bases from V and 9 bases from J, with 10 bases between. Germline CDR1 reads SGHRS; CDR2 reads YFSETQ. The unsorted libraries were prepared from 2 million PBMCs (stored at -80 C). Study results and limitations: Multiple sclerosis patients had less TCR clonal expansion than even healthy controls, unlike HTLV-1-associated myelopathy.

The sequence was obtained from a man aged 35 to 55 in good health. Sequencing input: PBMCs. The chain has TRBV5-1 and TRBJ1-5, with D unresolved. CDR3 coding DNA: TGCGCCAGCAGCTTGGAGGTAGGAGGGCCCCAGCATTTT. Translating it yields CASSLEVGGPQHF.